This T cell receptor (beta chain) was sequenced during a study of CD8 T cells in ankylosing spondylitis (dated by TCRdb to 2017 to 2019). Describing the broader study: T cell receptor beta repertoires were profiled in healthy donors and ankylosing spondylitis patients so that disease-linked TCR variants could be found. The full study cohort comprised 20 to 30 ankylosing spondylitis patients and 85 to 120 healthy donors. Samples of peripheral blood were taken, and for ankylosing spondylitis patients, synovial fluid was collected as well. Study-level results and caveats: A TCR beta motif of 8 or 9 highly homologous amino acid variants appeared characteristic of blood from ankylosing spondylitis patients. Some TCR beta motif variants had previously been reported in synovial fluid and blood of reactive arthritis patients, which suggested common disease-initiation mechanisms. The disease-linked clones had a CD8+ phenotype and were found at relatively low frequencies in peripheral blood. The disease-linked clones were reported as significantly enriched in matched synovial fluid samples from ankylosing spondylitis patients.

Sequencing relied on an Illumina HiSeq 2500. Quantitative 5'-RACE with molecular barcodes was used to prepare TCR beta libraries. The study's processing was this. Disease-linked TCR variants were identified with a new computational method built on a probabilistic model of VDJ rearrangement. TCRdb ran its own pipeline on the public reads, namely fastp trimming at Q25 and MiXCR clone calling, and kept in-frame beta chains. Rows matching on CDR3 protein sequence are summarized as one entry with the most common DNA and genes. The V and J calls here are based on TCRdb, not the publication. The sample table shows about 450,000 distinct CDR3 sequences, and 25% to 30% are seen once. The ten largest clones add up to about 0.9% of the sample. Measured from the cysteine to the phenylalanine, the CDR3 is 17 residues long. The DNA shown is the 51-base CDR3, in frame from base 1. The V and J ends are trimmed by 4 bases and 3 bases, leaving 20 bases between them. CDR1 SGHTS and CDR2 YDEGEE are derived from the germline V gene.

This clonotype was observed a single time. This receptor's antigen is unknown. No clone much larger than this one lies a single base away; base qualities are absent. The sample taken for sequencing was blood, either unsorted or a sorted T cell fraction (not recorded which). The rearrangement combines TRBV5-8 with TRBJ1-5; TRBD1 might be the D gene, on 6 matching bases. The sequence was obtained from a male donor with ankylosing spondylitis. The sequenced DNA: TGTGCCAGCAGCCCCGGGTCGACAGGCAATATCAATCAGCCCCAGCATTTT. The translation is CASSPGSTGNINQPQHF.